This T cell receptor beta chain was sequenced in a study of radiation and T cells in renal cell carcinoma. Study-wide results and caveats: In blood, top tumor clones expanded by 2 weeks, shrinking by 4.

Assay: immunoSEQ multiplex PCR; the TCRdb copy retains only in-frame clones and omits some. Of approximately 31,000 clones listed, over 70% are singletons. This clone was picked up one time. Its antigen is currently unknown. Trimming shortened V by 4 bases and J by 11 bases, and 12 bases separated the two germline ends. Germline lookup yields CDR1 SGHVS and CDR2 FQNEAQ. The CDR3 is made up of 11 amino acids. Time point described: blood 4 weeks post-SBRT, at nephrectomy. Described treatment: 15 Gy SBRT to primary tumor, nephrectomy 4 weeks later. Nephrectomy followed 15 Gy stereotactic body radiation by 4 weeks.

J is TRBJ2-7 and V is TRBV7-8, with D perhaps matching TRBD2 (5 bases). The sequencing here drew on blood, taken from a patient whose treatment included radiotherapy and nephrectomy. This TCR derives from a man between 60 and 70 years old with renal cell carcinoma. The CDR3 DNA is TGTGCCAGCAGCTCCTCGGGATTAAAGTACTTC. It specifies CASSSSGLKYF.